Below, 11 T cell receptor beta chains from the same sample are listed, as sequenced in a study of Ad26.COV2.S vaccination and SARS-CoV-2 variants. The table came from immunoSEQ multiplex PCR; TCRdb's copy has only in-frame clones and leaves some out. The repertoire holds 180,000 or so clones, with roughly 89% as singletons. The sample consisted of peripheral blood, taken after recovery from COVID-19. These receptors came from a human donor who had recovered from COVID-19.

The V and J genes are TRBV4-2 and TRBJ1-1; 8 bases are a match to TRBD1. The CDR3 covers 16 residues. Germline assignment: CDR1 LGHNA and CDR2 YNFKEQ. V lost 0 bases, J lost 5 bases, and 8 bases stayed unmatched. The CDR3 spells CASSQEPTGVGTEAFF. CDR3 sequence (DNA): TGTGCCAGCAGCCAAGAACCGACAGGGGTGGGGACTGAAGCTTTCTTT.

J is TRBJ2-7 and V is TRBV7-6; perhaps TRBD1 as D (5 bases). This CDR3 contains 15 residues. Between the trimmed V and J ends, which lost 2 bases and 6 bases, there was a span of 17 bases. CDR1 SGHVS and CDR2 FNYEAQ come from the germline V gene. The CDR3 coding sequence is TGTGCCAGCAGCTTACTTGGGGCAGGGTTTGGCGAGCAGTACTTC. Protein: CASSLLGAGFGEQYF.

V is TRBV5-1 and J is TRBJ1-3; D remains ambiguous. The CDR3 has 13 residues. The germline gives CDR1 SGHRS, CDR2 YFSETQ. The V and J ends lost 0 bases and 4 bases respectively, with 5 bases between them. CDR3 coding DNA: TGCGCCAGCAGCTTGGTCGGGGGAAACACCATATATTTT. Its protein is CASSLVGGNTIYF.

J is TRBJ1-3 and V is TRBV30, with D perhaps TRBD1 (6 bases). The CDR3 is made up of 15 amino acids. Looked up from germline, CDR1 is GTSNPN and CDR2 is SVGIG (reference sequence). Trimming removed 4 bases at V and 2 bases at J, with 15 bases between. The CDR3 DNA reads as TGTGCCTGGACCTGGGGGGCCGCTGCTGGAAACACCATATATTTT. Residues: CAWTWGAAAGNTIYF. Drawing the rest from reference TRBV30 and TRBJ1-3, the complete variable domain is SQTIHQWPATLVQPVGSPLSLECTVEGTSNPNLYWYRQAAGRGLQLLFYSVGIGQISSEVPQNLSASRPQDRQFILSSKKLLLSDSGFYLCAWTWGAAAGNTIYFGEGSWLTVV.

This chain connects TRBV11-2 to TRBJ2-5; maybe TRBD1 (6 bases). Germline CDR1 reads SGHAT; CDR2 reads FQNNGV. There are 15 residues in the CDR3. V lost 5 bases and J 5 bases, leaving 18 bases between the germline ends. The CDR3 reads CASSQTGSVLETQYF. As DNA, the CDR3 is TGTGCCAGCAGCCAGACAGGATCGGTTTTGGAGACCCAGTACTTC.

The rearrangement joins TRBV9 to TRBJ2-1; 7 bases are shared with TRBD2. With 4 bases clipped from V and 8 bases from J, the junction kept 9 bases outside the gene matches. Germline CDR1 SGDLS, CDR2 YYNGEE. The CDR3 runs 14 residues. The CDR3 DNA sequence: TGTGCCAGCAGCCTTGGACTAGACAGCGATGAGCAGTTCTTC. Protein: CASSLGLDSDEQFF.

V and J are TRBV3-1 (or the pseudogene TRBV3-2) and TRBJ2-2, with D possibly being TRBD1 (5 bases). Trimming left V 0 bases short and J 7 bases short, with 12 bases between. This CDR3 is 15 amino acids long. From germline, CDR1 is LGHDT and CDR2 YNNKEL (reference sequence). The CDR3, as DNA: TGTGCCAGCAGCCAAGAAGTAGGGGTGGGCGGGGAGCTGTTTTTT. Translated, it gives CASSQEVGVGGELFF.

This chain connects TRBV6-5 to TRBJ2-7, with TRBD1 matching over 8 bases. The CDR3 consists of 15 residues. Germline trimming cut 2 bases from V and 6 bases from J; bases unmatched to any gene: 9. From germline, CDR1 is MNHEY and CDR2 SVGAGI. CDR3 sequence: CASSYGGQGATEQYF. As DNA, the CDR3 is TGTGCCAGCAGTTACGGGGGGCAGGGGGCAACCGAGCAGTACTTC.

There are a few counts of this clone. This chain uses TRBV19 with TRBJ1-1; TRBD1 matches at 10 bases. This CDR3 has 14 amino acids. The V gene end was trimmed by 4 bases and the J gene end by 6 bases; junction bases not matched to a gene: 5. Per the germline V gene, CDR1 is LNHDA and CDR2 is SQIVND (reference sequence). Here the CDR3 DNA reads TGTGCCAGTAGTACCGACAGGGGGCAGGCTGAAGCTTTCTTT. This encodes CASSTDRGQAEAFF.

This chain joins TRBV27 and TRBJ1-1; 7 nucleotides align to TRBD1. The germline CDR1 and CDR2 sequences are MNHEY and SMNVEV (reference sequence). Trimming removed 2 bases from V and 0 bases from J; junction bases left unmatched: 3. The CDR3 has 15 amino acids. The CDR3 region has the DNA TGTGCCAGCAGTTTAGAGACAGGGATGAACACTGAAGCTTTCTTT. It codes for CASSLETGMNTEAFF.

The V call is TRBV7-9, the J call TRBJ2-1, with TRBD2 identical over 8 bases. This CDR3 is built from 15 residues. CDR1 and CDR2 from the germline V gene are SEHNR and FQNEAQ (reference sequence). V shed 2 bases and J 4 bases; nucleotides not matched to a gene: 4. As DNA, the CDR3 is TGTGCCAGCAGCTTATCAGCGGGGGATTACAATGAGCAGTTCTTC. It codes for CASSLSAGDYNEQFF.